The clone carrying this T cell receptor beta chain was counted a few times. Antigen: not known. The data were taken from a study of T cells in Graves' hyperthyroidism and ophthalmopathy. Study-wide findings and caveats: The blood repertoire included most of the expanded thyroid clonotypes above 0.001. A model using 13 V-J features told ophthalmopathy apart from stable hyperthyroidism.

The V end lost 4 bases, the J end lost 2 bases, and 8 bases lay between the germline ends. Germline CDR1 is MGHRA and CDR2 is YSYEKL. This CDR3 spans 14 amino acids. The TCR beta CDR3 regions underwent amplification using RNA transcripts as the source. The HTBI primer set served for first-round RT-PCR of the TCR CDR3. TCRdb reprocessed the multiplex PCR reads via MiXCR and lists one record per CDR3 protein. The repertoire holds 340,000 or so distinct CDR3 sequences, 20% to 25% seen once, with 50% in the top ten. Stability of Graves' hyperthyroidism was defined as absent ophthalmopathy progression within 18 months.

V and J are TRBV4-1 and TRBJ2-2; D gene uncertain. What was sequenced was blood. The origin of this receptor is a woman in her forties or fifties with Graves' hyperthyroidism. The CDR3 DNA follows: TGCGCCAGCAGCCCCGATCCAAACACCGGGGAGCTGTTTTTT. Protein sequence: CASSPDPNTGELFF.